A single sample is the source of the 16 T cell receptor beta chains below, sequenced in a study of blood T cell repertoires in COVID-19. Assay used: immunoSEQ multiplex PCR; TCRdb lists only in-frame clones, some missing. The sample has around 200,000 clones, around four fifths seen once. Sample: peripheral blood. The receptors come from a woman older than 75 with active or convalescent COVID-19.

V usage is TRBV28 and J usage is TRBJ2-5, with D perhaps TRBD2 (6 bases). Trimming took 2 bases from V and 5 from J, leaving 21 bases between them. Germline loops: CDR1 MDHEN, CDR2 SYDVKM. The CDR3 runs to 17 residues. The CDR3 loop is CASSLPVGGSGWETQYF. CDR3 bases: TGTGCCAGCAGTTTACCGGTCGGTGGTAGCGGTTGGGAGACCCAGTACTTC. Full variable domain (remainder filled in from reference TRBV28 and TRBJ2-5): DVKVTQSSRYLVKRTGEKVFLECVQDMDHENMFWYRQDPGLGLRLIYFSYDVKMKEKGDIPEGYSVSREKKERFSLILESASTNQTSMYLCASSLPVGGSGWETQYFGPGTRLLVL.

The rearrangement uses TRBV7-6 and TRBJ2-7, with D maybe TRBD1 (5 bases). CDR1 is SGHVS and CDR2 is FNYEAQ in the germline V gene. Between the trimmed V and J ends, which lost 3 bases and 4 bases, there was a span of 13 bases. There are 14 residues in the CDR3. For the CDR3, the DNA is TGTGCCAGCAGCTTGGGGCTAATGGATTACGAGCAGTACTTC. Residues: CASSLGLMDYEQYF.

This clone was counted once. This chain links TRBV2 with TRBJ1-5; 7 bases line up with TRBD1. The J segment lost 16 bases and the V segment lost 3 bases, leaving 9 bases of the junction unmatched. The germline V gene encodes CDR1 SNHLY and CDR2 FYNNEI. This CDR3 region has 12 residues. In nucleotides, the CDR3 is TGTGCCAGCAGTGATGATAGGGGGCCTTCCCATTTT. Translating gives CASSDDRGPSHF.

The gene calls are TRBV4-3 and TRBJ2-7, with a tentative D call TRBD1 (6 bases). Germline-derived CDR1 and CDR2 are LGHNA and YSLEER. Trimming removed 3 bases at V and 2 bases at J, with 20 bases between. The CDR3 totals 17 residues. The CDR3, as DNA: TGCGCCAGCAGCCACCACGTAGGAAAGGGGGAGCCCTACGAGCAGTACTTC. Encoded protein: CASSHHVGKGEPYEQYF.

The V and J genes are TRBV11-2 and TRBJ1-6; 10 bases are shared with TRBD1. Germline V gene lookup returns CDR1 SGHAT and CDR2 FQNNGV. Trimming at V came to 5 bases and at J to 9 bases, leaving 4 bases not matched to a gene. The CDR3 extends over 14 amino acids. The CDR3 loop is CASSPRQGASPLHF. CDR3 in DNA: TGTGCCAGCAGCCCTCGACAGGGGGCTTCACCCCTCCACTTT.

The chain employs TRBV21-1 and TRBJ2-5; the table's D call, TRBD2, was not checked against the DNA. TRBV21-1 is annotated as a pseudogene. The CDR3 runs to 15 residues. CDR3: CASSKVWGLAKTQYF. CDR3 sequence (DNA): TGTGCCAGCAGCAAAGTGTGGGGACTAGCAAAGACCCAGTACTTC.

The chain links TRBV4-1 to TRBJ1-5, with TRBD1 as a possible D gene (5 bases). V was shortened by 10 bases and J by 1 base, with 17 bases between the two germline ends. The CDR3 runs to 15 residues. Per germline, CDR1 MGHRA and CDR2 YSYEKL. The CDR3 DNA follows: TGCGCCACGAAAGAACAGGAAGGGAGCAATCAGCCCCAGCATTTT. Its translation: CATKEQEGSNQPQHF.

The V and J genes are TRBV18 and TRBJ2-7; possibly TRBD2 for D (6 bases). Trimming shortened V by 3 bases and J by 2 bases, and 11 bases separated the two germline ends. The CDR3 is made up of 14 amino acids. Germline lookup yields CDR1 KGHSH and CDR2 LQKENI. CDR3 DNA sequence: TGTGCCAGCTCACCGGCTAGCGAAGCCTACGAGCAGTACTTC. It is translated as CASSPASEAYEQYF. Together with reference TRBV18 and TRBJ2-7, the CDR3 gives the full variable domain: NAGVMQNPRHLVRRRGQEARLRCSPMKGHSHVYWYRQLPEEGLKFMVYLQKENIIDESGMPKERFSAEFPKEGPSILRIQQVVRGDSAAYFCASSPASEAYEQYFGPGTRLTVT.

CDR3 region: CSVMLGTGGDEQYF. In DNA, the CDR3 is TGCAGCGTTATGCTTGGGACAGGGGGCGACGAGCAGTACTTC. V gene TRBV29-1 combines with J gene TRBJ2-7, with 12 bases aligning to TRBD1. CDR3 length: 14 residues. Germline V gene sequence: CDR1 SQVTM, CDR2 ANQGSEA. J gave up 5 bases and V 5 bases, and 7 bases lay outside the gene matches.

The V and J genes are TRBV5-1 and TRBJ2-7; 8 bases are shared with TRBD1. The V gene end was trimmed by 0 bases and the J gene end by 3 bases; junction bases not matched to a gene: 5. Germline lookup yields CDR1 SGHRS and CDR2 YFSETQ. The CDR3 is 15 residues long. CDR3 region: CASSLATGVSYEQYF. DNA of the CDR3: TGCGCCAGCAGCTTGGCGACAGGGGTCAGCTACGAGCAGTACTTC. The full variable domain, rest sourced from reference TRBV5-1 and TRBJ2-7, is KAGVTQTPRYLIKTRGQQVTLSCSPISGHRSVSWYQQTPGQGLQFLFEYFSETQRNKGNFPGRFSGRQFSNSRSEMNVSTLELGDSALYLCASSLATGVSYEQYFGPGTRLTVT.

This clone was seen a few times. CDR3 DNA: TGTGCCACCAGCAGAGCGGGTGGGACAGGGGGCTACGAGCAGTACTTC. This encodes CATSRAGGTGGYEQYF. The rearrangement links TRBV15 to TRBJ2-7; 11 bases align to TRBD1. The length of the CDR3 is 16 residues. Unmatched junction bases numbered 5, after V lost 1 base and J lost 3 bases. Germline V gene data show CDR1 as LNHNV and CDR2 as YYDKDF (reference sequence).

This chain joins TRBV11-3 and TRBJ1-1, with D possibly matching TRBD1 (5 bases). V lost 3 bases and J lost 0, with 8 bases in between. The CDR3 extends over 14 amino acids. Germline assignment: CDR1 SGHNT and CDR2 YENEEA. The CDR3 loop reads CASSLGGLNTEAFF. Written as DNA, the CDR3 is TGTGCCAGCAGCTTGGGGGGATTGAACACTGAAGCTTTCTTT. Full variable domain (missing parts from reference TRBV11-3 and TRBJ1-1): EAGVVQSPRYKIIEKKQPVAFWCNPISGHNTLYWYLQNLGQGPELLIRYENEEAVDDSQLPKDRFSAERLKGVDSTLKIQPAELGDSAVYLCASSLGGLNTEAFFGQGTRLTVV.

The chain carries TRBV5-6 and TRBJ1-3; D remains ambiguous. The CDR3 contains 15 residues. The germline V and J ends were trimmed by 4 bases and 2 bases, with 13 bases remaining between them. CDR1 is SGHDT, CDR2 YYEEEE, per germline. CDR3 in DNA: TGTGCCAGCAGCGCGGCCCCAATCCCTGGAAACACCATATATTTT. Protein: CASSAAPIPGNTIYF.

CDR3 nucleotide sequence: TGCGCCAGCAACCTCCGGACAGGGGCAGATACGCAGTATTTT. This translates into CASNLRTGADTQYF. The chain carries TRBV5-1 and TRBJ2-3; TRBD1 matches at 9 bases. The V segment lost 6 bases and the J segment 4 bases; nucleotides outside the gene matches: 6. Germline CDR1 SGHRS, CDR2 YFSETQ. The CDR3 is made up of 14 amino acids.

The chain joins TRBV10-2 to TRBJ2-7, with D possibly being TRBD2 (5 bases). This CDR3 has 13 residues. The germline V and J ends were trimmed by 2 bases and 3 bases, with 8 bases remaining between them. Germline CDR1 WSHSY, CDR2 SAAADI. This CDR3 reads CASSEGLIYEQYF. The CDR3 nucleotides read TGCGCCAGCAGTGAGGGACTCATCTACGAGCAGTACTTC.

The V call is TRBV28, the J call TRBJ2-7; 14 positions match TRBD2. Trimming removed 5 bases from V and 0 bases from J; junction bases left unmatched: 6. CDR1 and CDR2 (germline): MDHEN, SYDVKM. The CDR3 totals 17 residues. CDR3 protein: CASSRTSGGLYSYEQYF. In DNA, the CDR3 is TGTGCCAGCAGTAGGACTAGCGGGGGGCTGTACTCCTACGAGCAGTACTTC.